The present entry profiles one T cell receptor (beta chain) with its context. Its matching antigen is unknown. Reverse transcribed after extraction, RNA yielded cDNA as the sequencing template. The assay was immunoSEQ multiplex PCR, and TCRdb's table has in-frame clones only and misses some. The sample contains about 11,000 clones, roughly 60% of which appear only once. This CDR3 contains 20 residues. The germline V gene has CDR1 MNHEY and CDR2 SMNVEV (reference sequence). Trimming took 4 bases from V and 0 from J; bases not matched to a gene: 17. This specimen belongs to a study of CD8+ T cells in alopecia areata. The wider study: It was 6 to 18 months of tofacitinib, and then there were 6 months off drug. Overall study results and limits: Sequencing of scalp samples also includes resident alphabeta T cells from normal skin. Lesional scalp exceeded normal scalp in clonality, especially in alopecia totalis/universalis.

Peripheral blood and lesional scalp punch biopsies were taken from alopecia areata patients. The sequence came from a human donor with alopecia areata. The chain combines TRBV27 with TRBJ2-1; 8 bases are a match to TRBD2. Sequencing was performed on skin, taken at week 0. The CDR3, as DNA: TGTGCCAGCAGTTCCAACGACTACAGCGGGGGAGCGAGCTCCTACAATGAGCAGTTCTTC. Its translation: CASSSNDYSGGASSYNEQFF.